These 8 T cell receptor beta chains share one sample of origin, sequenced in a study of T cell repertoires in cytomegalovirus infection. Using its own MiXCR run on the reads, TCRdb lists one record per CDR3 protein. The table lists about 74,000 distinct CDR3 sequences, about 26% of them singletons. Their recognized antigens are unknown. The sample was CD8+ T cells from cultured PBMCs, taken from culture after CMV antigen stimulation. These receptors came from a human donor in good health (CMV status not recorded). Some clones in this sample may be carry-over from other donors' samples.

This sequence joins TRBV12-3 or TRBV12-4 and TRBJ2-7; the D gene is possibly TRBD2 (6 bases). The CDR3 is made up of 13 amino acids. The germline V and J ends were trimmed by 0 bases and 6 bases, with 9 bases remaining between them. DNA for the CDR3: TGTGCCAGCAGTTTAGCGCCCGGGGGCGAGCAGTACTTC. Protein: CASSLAPGGEQYF.

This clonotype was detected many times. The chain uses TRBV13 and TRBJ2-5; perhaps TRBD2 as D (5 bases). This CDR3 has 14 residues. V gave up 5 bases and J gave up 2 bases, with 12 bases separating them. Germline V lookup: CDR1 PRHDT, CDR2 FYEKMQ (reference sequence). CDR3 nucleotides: TGTGCCAGCAGCCTGGACTCGGCGCAAGAGACCCAGTACTTC. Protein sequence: CASSLDSAQETQYF.

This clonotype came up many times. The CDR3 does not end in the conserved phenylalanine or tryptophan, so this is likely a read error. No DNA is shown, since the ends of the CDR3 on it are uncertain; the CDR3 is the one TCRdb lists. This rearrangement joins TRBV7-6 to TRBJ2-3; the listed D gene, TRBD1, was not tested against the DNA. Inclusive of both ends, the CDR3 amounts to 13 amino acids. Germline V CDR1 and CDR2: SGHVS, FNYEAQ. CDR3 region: CASSPGGVGNTQY.

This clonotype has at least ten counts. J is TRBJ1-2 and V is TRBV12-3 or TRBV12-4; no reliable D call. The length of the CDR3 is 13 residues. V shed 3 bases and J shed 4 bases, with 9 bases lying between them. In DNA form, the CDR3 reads TGTGCCAGCAGTTTCTTGGGCTTCTATGGCTACACCTTC. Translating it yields CASSFLGFYGYTF.

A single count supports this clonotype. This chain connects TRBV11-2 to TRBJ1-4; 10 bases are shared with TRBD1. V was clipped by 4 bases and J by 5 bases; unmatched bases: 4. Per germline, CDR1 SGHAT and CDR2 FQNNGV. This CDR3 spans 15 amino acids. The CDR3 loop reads CASSSADRGNEKLFF. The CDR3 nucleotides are TGTGCCAGCAGCTCTGCGGACAGGGGGAATGAAAAACTGTTTTTT. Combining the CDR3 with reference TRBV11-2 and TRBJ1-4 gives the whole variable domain EAGVAQSPRYKIIEKRQSVAFWCNPISGHATLYWYQQILGQGPKLLIQFQNNGVVDDSQLPKDRFSAERLKGVDSTLKIQPAKLEDSAVYLCASSSADRGNEKLFFGSGTQLSVL.

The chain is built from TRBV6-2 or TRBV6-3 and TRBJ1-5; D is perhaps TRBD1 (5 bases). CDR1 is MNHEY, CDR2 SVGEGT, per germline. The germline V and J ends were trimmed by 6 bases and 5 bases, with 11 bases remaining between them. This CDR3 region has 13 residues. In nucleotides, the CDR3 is TGTGCCAGCAGCCCGGGACGAGATCAGCCCCAGCATTTT. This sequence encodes CASSPGRDQPQHF.

The CDR3 loop is CASSNIREDYGYTF. The CDR3, as DNA: TGTGCCAGCAGCAACATCCGTGAGGACTATGGCTACACCTTC. The rearrangement uses TRBV7-2 and TRBJ1-2; D ambiguous. Germline loops: CDR1 SGHTA, CDR2 FQGNSA. Between the trimmed V and J ends, which lost 5 bases and 3 bases, there was a span of 13 bases. The CDR3 is made up of 14 amino acids.

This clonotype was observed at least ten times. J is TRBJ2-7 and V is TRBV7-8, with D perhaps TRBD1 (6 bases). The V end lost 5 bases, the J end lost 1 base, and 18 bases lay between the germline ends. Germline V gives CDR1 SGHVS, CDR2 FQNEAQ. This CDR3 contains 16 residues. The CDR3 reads CASSPFTAGVSYEQYF. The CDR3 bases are TGTGCCAGCAGCCCCTTTACCGCAGGGGTATCCTACGAGCAGTACTTC.